This paragraph reports one T cell receptor (beta chain). This record comes from a study of blood T cell repertoires in COVID-19. Original processing methods: Reference gene primer amplification yielded estimated nucleated cell counts. Only in-frame clones appear in the TCRdb table, and some are missing; sequencing was by immunoSEQ multiplex PCR. The D gene and trimming were derived from the DNA, and the V and J assignments and clone size from that table. The sample records under 450,000 clones, roughly 90% being singletons. Sample: peripheral blood. The sequence was collected from a woman in her sixties or seventies with COVID-19, enrolled during active disease.

The chain's CDR3 is CASSPTGNTEAFF. The CDR3 coding sequence is TGTGCCAGCAGTCCTACAGGGAACACTGAAGCTTTCTTT. The chain couples TRBV6-6 to TRBJ1-1; D possibly corresponds to TRBD1 (5 bases). CDR3 length equals 13 residues. With 5 bases removed from V and 1 base from J, the gap between germline ends came to 8 bases. Germline assignment: CDR1 MNHNY and CDR2 SVGAGI (reference sequence).